This T cell receptor (beta chain) was profiled in a study of graft-versus-host responses after intestinal transplantation. The study plated about 200,000 CFSE-labeled responders with about 200,000 irradiated, violet-dye-labeled stimulators. A few counts support this clone. Germline CDR1 reads SGDLS; CDR2 reads YYNGEE. V was pared by 3 bases and J by 7 bases, with 17 bases between. CDR3 size: 16 residues. Clones were read by immunoSEQ multiplex PCR, and TCRdb kept only the in-frame ones, dropping some. This table holds over 6,500 clones, roughly 25% found once. This chain uses TRBV9 with TRBJ1-6; possibly TRBD1 for D (5 bases). The material was alloreactive CD8+ T cells from a mixed lymphocyte reaction culture, obtained before transplantation. Subset noted: CFSE-low proliferating T cells sorted from roughly six-day pre-transplant mixed lymphocyte reaction (GvH or HvG direction). The TCR comes from a human patient who was an organ donor for intestinal transplantation. The CDR3 DNA reads TGTGCCAGCAGCGCCCACGGGGGGGGAGTCAATTCACCCCTCCACTTT. This gives the protein CASSAHGGGVNSPLHF. Full variable domain (remainder filled in from reference TRBV9 and TRBJ1-6): DSGVTQTPKHLITATGQRVTLRCSPRSGDLSVYWYQQSLDQGLQFLIQYYNGEERAKGNILERFSAQQFPDLHSELNLSSLELGDSALYFCASSAHGGGVNSPLHFGNGTRLTVT.